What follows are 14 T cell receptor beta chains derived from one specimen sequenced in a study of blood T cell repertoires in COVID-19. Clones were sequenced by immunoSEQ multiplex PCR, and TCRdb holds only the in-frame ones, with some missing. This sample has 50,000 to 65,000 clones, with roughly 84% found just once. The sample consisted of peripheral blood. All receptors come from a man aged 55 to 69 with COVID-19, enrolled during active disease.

CDR3 nucleotide sequence: TGTGCCAGCAGCTTAGACCCTCAGGGGGTTTACGAGCAGTACTTC. It encodes CASSLDPQGVYEQYF. The chain couples TRBV7-9 to TRBJ2-7; 7 bases agree with TRBD1. Looked up from germline, CDR1 is SEHNR and CDR2 is FQNEAQ (reference sequence). The CDR3 is 15 residues long. J gave up 4 bases and V 1 base, and 7 bases lay outside the gene matches.

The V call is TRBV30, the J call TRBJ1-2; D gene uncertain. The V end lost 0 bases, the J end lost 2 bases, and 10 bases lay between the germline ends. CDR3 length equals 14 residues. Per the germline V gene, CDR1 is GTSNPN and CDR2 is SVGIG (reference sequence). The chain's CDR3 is CAWSVWQVNYGYTF. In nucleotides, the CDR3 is TGTGCCTGGAGTGTCTGGCAGGTCAACTATGGCTACACCTTC.

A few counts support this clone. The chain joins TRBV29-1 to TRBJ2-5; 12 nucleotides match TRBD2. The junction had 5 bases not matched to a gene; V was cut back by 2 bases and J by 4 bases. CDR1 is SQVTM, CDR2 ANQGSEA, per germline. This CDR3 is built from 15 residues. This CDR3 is CSVETLAGGIETQYF. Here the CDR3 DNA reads TGCAGCGTTGAAACCCTAGCGGGGGGGATAGAGACCCAGTACTTC.

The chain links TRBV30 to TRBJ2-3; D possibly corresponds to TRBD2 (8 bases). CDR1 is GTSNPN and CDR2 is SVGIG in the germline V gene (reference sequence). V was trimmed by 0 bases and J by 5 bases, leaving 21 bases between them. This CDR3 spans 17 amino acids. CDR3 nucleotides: TGTGCCTGGAGTGTACAGGGGAGCGGGAGCCTTGTAGATACGCAGTATTTT. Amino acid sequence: CAWSVQGSGSLVDTQYF. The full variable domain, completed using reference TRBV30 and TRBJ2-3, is SQTIHQWPATLVQPVGSPLSLECTVEGTSNPNLYWYRQAAGRGLQLLFYSVGIGQISSEVPQNLSASRPQDRQFILSSKKLLLSDSGFYLCAWSVQGSGSLVDTQYFGPGTRLTVL.

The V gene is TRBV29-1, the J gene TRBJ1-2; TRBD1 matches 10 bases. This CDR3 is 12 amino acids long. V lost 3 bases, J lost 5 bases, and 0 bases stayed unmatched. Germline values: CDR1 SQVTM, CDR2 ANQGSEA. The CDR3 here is CSVEGQGYGYTF. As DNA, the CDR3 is TGCAGCGTTGAGGGACAGGGGTATGGCTACACCTTC.

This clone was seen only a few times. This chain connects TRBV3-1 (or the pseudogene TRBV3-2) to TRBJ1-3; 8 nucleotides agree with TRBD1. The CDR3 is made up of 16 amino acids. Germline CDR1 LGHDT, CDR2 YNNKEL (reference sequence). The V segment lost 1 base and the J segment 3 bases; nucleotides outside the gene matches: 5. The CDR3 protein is CASSQGTGLFGNTIYF. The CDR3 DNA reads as TGTGCCAGCAGCCAAGGGACAGGGCTTTTTGGAAACACCATATATTTT.

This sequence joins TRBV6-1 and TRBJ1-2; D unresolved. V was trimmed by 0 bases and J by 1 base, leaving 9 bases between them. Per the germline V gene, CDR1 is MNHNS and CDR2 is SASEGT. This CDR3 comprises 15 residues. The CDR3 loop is CASSEAQPNNYGYTF. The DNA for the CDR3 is TGTGCCAGCAGTGAAGCACAGCCTAATAACTATGGCTACACCTTC.

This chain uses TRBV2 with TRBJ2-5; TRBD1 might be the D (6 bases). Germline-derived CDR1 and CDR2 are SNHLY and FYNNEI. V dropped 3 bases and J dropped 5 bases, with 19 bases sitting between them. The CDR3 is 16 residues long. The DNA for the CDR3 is TGTGCCAGCAGTGACATGGGGGCTCAAAAATGGGAGACCCAGTACTTC. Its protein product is CASSDMGAQKWETQYF.

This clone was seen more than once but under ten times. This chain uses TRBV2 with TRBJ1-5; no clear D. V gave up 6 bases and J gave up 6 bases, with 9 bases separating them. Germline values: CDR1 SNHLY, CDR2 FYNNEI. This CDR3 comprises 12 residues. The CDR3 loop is CASRGSSQPQHF. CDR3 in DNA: TGTGCCAGCAGGGGCAGCTCTCAGCCCCAGCATTTT.

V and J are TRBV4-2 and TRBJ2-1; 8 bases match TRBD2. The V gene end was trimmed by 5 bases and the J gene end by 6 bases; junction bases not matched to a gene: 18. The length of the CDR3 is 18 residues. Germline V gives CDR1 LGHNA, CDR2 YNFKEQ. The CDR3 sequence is CASSSQTSGLGTFNEQFF. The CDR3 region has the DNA TGTGCCAGCAGCTCACAGACCTCGGGACTAGGAACGTTCAATGAGCAGTTCTTC.

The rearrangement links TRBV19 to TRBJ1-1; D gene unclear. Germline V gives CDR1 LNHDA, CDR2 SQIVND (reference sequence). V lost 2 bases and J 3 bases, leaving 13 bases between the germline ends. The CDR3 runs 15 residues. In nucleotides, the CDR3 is TGTGCCAGTAGTATATTGGGGAGGATAGACACTGAAGCTTTCTTT. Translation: CASSILGRIDTEAFF.

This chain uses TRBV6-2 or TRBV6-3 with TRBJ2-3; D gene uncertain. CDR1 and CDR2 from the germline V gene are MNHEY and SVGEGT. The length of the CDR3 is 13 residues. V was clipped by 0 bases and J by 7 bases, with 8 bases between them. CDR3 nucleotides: TGTGCCAGCAGTTACTCCTTTTCCCATACGCAGTATTTT. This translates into CASSYSFSHTQYF.

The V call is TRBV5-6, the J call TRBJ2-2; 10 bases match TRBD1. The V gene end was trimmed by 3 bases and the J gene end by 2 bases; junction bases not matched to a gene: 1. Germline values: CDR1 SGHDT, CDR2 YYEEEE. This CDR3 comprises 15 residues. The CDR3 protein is CASSWDRGNTGELFF. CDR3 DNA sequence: TGTGCCAGCAGCTGGGACAGGGGAAACACCGGGGAGCTGTTTTTT.

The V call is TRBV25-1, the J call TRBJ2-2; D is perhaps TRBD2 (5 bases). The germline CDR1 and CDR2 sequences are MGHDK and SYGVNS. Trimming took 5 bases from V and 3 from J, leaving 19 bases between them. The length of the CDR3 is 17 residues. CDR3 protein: CASSPPRGKGDTGELFF. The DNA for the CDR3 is TGTGCCAGCAGTCCCCCCCGGGGAAAGGGAGACACCGGGGAGCTGTTTTTT. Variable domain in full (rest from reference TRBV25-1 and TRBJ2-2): EADIYQTPRYLVIGTGKKITLECSQTMGHDKMYWYQQDPGMELHLIHYSYGVNSTEKGDLSSESTVSRIRTEHFPLTLESARPSHTSQYLCASSPPRGKGDTGELFFGEGSRLTVL.